Listed here are 9 T cell receptor beta chains from one sample, sequenced in a study of blood T cell repertoires in COVID-19. Clones were sequenced by immunoSEQ multiplex PCR, and TCRdb holds only the in-frame ones, with some missing. The sample consists of 150,000 to 200,000 clones, about 88% of them appearing once. Specimen: peripheral blood. Every receptor here comes from a man aged 40-49 years with active or convalescent COVID-19.

The chain is built from TRBV5-5 and TRBJ2-1, with TRBD2 as a possible D gene (5 bases). CDR1 and CDR2 (germline): SGHKS, YYEKEE (reference sequence). The CDR3 has 15 residues. The V and J ends lost 2 bases and 1 base respectively, with 10 bases between them. CDR3 sequence: CASSFDGGSYNEQFF. The CDR3 DNA sequence: TGTGCCAGCAGCTTTGACGGAGGATCCTACAATGAGCAGTTCTTC.

The CDR3: CASSLDPKETQYF. Here the CDR3 DNA reads TGTGCCAGCAGCTTAGATCCAAAAGAGACCCAGTACTTC. The chain links TRBV11-3 to TRBJ2-5; D unclear. CDR3 length: 13 residues. V lost 0 bases and J lost 3, with 5 bases in between. Germline V gene sequence: CDR1 SGHNT, CDR2 YENEEA. The whole variable domain, filled in from reference TRBV11-3 and TRBJ2-5, reads EAGVVQSPRYKIIEKKQPVAFWCNPISGHNTLYWYLQNLGQGPELLIRYENEEAVDDSQLPKDRFSAERLKGVDSTLKIQPAELGDSAVYLCASSLDPKETQYFGPGTRLLVL.

This chain links TRBV13 with TRBJ1-1; no definite D call. V lost 2 bases, J lost 4 bases, and 11 bases lay in between. The V gene's germline CDR1 is PRHDT and CDR2 FYEKMQ (reference sequence). The CDR3 extends over 14 amino acids. The CDR3 loop is CASSLRRLGTEAFF. CDR3 coding DNA: TGTGCCAGCAGCTTAAGGCGGCTTGGCACTGAAGCTTTCTTT.

V and J are TRBV11-2 and TRBJ2-7; the match to TRBD2 covers 13 bases. CDR3 length: 15 amino acids. V lost 5 bases and J lost 4; bases outside the gene matches: 5. Germline values: CDR1 SGHAT, CDR2 FQNNGV. The CDR3 here is CASSGGTSGTYEQYF. The CDR3 DNA is TGTGCCAGCAGCGGAGGGACTAGCGGGACTTACGAGCAGTACTTC.

This chain joins TRBV28 and TRBJ1-4; 9 bases align to TRBD1. CDR1 and CDR2 from the germline V gene are MDHEN and SYDVKM. This CDR3 contains 14 residues. V lost 2 bases and J lost 7; bases outside the gene matches: 2. Here the CDR3 reads CASSLMTGGEKLFF. CDR3 coding DNA: TGTGCCAGCAGTTTAATGACAGGGGGTGAAAAACTGTTTTTT.

The chain joins TRBV19 to TRBJ1-6; possibly TRBD1 for D (5 bases). This CDR3 has 14 amino acids. Germline lookup yields CDR1 LNHDA and CDR2 SQIVND (reference sequence). Trimming took off 5 bases at V and 6 bases at J, with 11 bases between the two ends. This CDR3 reads CASSLRQTNSPLHF. The CDR3, as DNA: TGTGCCAGTAGTTTAAGACAGACTAATTCACCCCTCCACTTT.

This sequence joins TRBV24-1 and TRBJ2-7; tentative D call: TRBD2 (6 bases). CDR1 and CDR2 from the germline V gene are KGHDR and SFDVKD. The CDR3 is 15 residues long. Deletions cut 4 bases from V and 3 bases from J, with 15 bases between. The DNA for the CDR3 is TGTGCCACCAGTGAAGGCTCGGGAGTCGGCTACGAGCAGTACTTC. Encoded protein: CATSEGSGVGYEQYF.

The chain couples TRBV15 to TRBJ2-1; 7 nucleotides align to TRBD2. Germline V gene sequence: CDR1 LNHNV, CDR2 YYDKDF (reference sequence). The CDR3 length is 16 residues. The trim removed 6 bases at V and 4 bases at J, leaving 12 bases unmatched. The DNA of the CDR3 is TGTGCCACCAGTAATACCGGGACTACTGGATACAATGAGCAGTTCTTC. Translated: CATSNTGTTGYNEQFF.

This sequence joins TRBV10-3 and TRBJ2-1; TRBD1 might be the D (5 bases). Germline values: CDR1 ENHRY, CDR2 SYGVKD. This CDR3 has 14 residues. V shed 6 bases and J shed 7 bases, with 16 bases lying between them. CDR3 sequence: CAIRRDGAGNEQFF. Here the CDR3 DNA reads TGTGCCATCAGAAGGGATGGGGCAGGGAATGAGCAGTTCTTC.